Below are 21 T cell receptor beta chains sequenced from a single sample in a study of shared clonotypes between healthy human individuals. Clones were sequenced by immunoSEQ multiplex PCR, and TCRdb holds only the in-frame ones, with some missing. Here the sample spans approximately 710,000 clones, roughly 88% being singletons. Source material: memory CD8+ T cells from PBMCs. Subset given: CD45RO+ cells pooled with CCR7-negative TemRA cells. Receptors were obtained from a man between 18 and 29 years old in good health. Some clones in this sample may be carry-over from other donors' samples.

The rearrangement joins TRBV6-1 to TRBJ1-5, with TRBD1 matching 9 bases. Germline CDR1 reads MNHNS; CDR2 reads SASEGT. The CDR3 covers 14 residues. V was pared by 8 bases and J by 6 bases, with 8 bases of the junction left unmatched. The chain's CDR3 is CASLRTGVVQPQHF. CDR3 coding DNA: TGTGCCAGCCTAAGGACAGGGGTTGTTCAGCCCCAGCATTTT.

The V gene is TRBV27, the J gene TRBJ2-7; D is unresolved. The V gene's germline CDR1 is MNHEY and CDR2 SMNVEV (reference sequence). The CDR3 totals 17 residues. The V end lost 0 bases, the J end lost 0 bases, and 15 bases lay between the germline ends. CDR3 nucleotide sequence: TGTGCCAGCAGTTTATCCCCCTGGACGGAGAGCTCCTACGAGCAGTACTTC. Amino acid sequence: CASSLSPWTESSYEQYF.

The V gene is TRBV28, the J gene TRBJ2-5; TRBD2 aligns across 8 bases. Germline values: CDR1 MDHEN, CDR2 SYDVKM. The CDR3 runs to 15 residues. V shed 9 bases, J shed 0 bases, and the junction held 9 bases outside the gene matches. CDR3 residues: CASWGQREYQETQYF. The CDR3 coding sequence is TGTGCCAGTTGGGGCCAGCGGGAGTACCAAGAGACCCAGTACTTC.

The chain couples TRBV30 to TRBJ2-7, with D tentatively TRBD1 (6 bases). V was pared by 3 bases and J by 4 bases, with 19 bases between. This CDR3 region has 15 residues. CDR1 and CDR2 from the germline V gene are GTSNPN and SVGIG (reference sequence). The CDR3 coding sequence is TGTGCCTGGAGCCGTTCACGAGGGGGTGGTTACGAGCAGTACTTC. As protein: CAWSRSRGGGYEQYF.

The V and J genes are TRBV21-1 and TRBJ1-4; the table assigns TRBD1, which was not confirmed against the DNA. TRBV21-1 counts as a pseudogene. The CDR3 extends over 15 amino acids. The CDR3 is CASSSETGPNEKLFF. The CDR3 DNA reads TGTGCCAGCAGCTCGGAGACAGGACCTAATGAAAAACTGTTTTTT.

The DNA of the CDR3 is TGTGCCAGCATCACCTACAGGAAAATGAACACTGAAGCTTTCTTT. Translated: CASITYRKMNTEAFF. The V gene is TRBV28, the J gene TRBJ1-1; tentative D call: TRBD1 (5 bases). Trimming removed 7 bases from V and 0 bases from J, with 15 bases in between. This CDR3 is built from 15 residues. The germline gives CDR1 MDHEN, CDR2 SYDVKM. Drawing the rest from reference TRBV28 and TRBJ1-1, the complete variable domain is DVKVTQSSRYLVKRTGEKVFLECVQDMDHENMFWYRQDPGLGLRLIYFSYDVKMKEKGDIPEGYSVSREKKERFSLILESASTNQTSMYLCASITYRKMNTEAFFGQGTRLTVV.

The chain employs TRBV9 and TRBJ1-5; tentatively, D is TRBD1 (5 bases). The CDR3 totals 15 residues. Deletions cut 1 base from V and 2 bases from J, with 10 bases between. CDR1 and CDR2 (germline): SGDLS, YYNGEE. The CDR3 is CASSVFAGGNQPQHF. CDR3 nucleotide sequence: TGTGCCAGCAGCGTATTCGCGGGGGGCAATCAGCCCCAGCATTTT.

The chain combines TRBV7-9 with TRBJ2-1, with a weak D call TRBD1 (7 bases). The CDR3 loop spans 16 amino acids. Looked up from germline, CDR1 is SEHNR and CDR2 is FQNEAQ (reference sequence). The V gene lost 11 bases and the J gene lost 0 bases, with 20 bases spanning the gap. Here the CDR3 DNA reads TGTGCCGGGCGGAGGAGGGGGCTGAGCTCCTACAATGAGCAGTTCTTC. It specifies CAGRRRGLSSYNEQFF.

The chain joins TRBV7-9 to TRBJ2-7; D may be TRBD1 (5 bases). The CDR3 consists of 16 residues. Trimming took 5 bases from V and 4 from J, leaving 21 bases between them. CDR1 is SEHNR, CDR2 FQNEAQ, per germline (reference sequence). This chain's CDR3 is CASSAGQGQIPYEQYF. The DNA of the CDR3 is TGTGCCAGCAGCGCCGGTCAGGGTCAGATACCTTACGAGCAGTACTTC.

The chain is built from TRBV7-9 and TRBJ2-1; 14 bases map to TRBD2. Germline V gives CDR1 SEHNR, CDR2 FQNEAQ (reference sequence). After removal of 5 bases from V and 10 bases from J, the junction contained 7 bases not matched to a gene. This CDR3 is built from 15 residues. Here the CDR3 reads CASSQGLAGVGEQFF. DNA of the CDR3: TGTGCCAGCAGCCAGGGACTAGCGGGAGTGGGGGAGCAGTTCTTC.

The V gene is TRBV27, the J gene TRBJ1-2, with D unresolved. Germline V gene sequence: CDR1 MNHEY, CDR2 SMNVEV (reference sequence). The CDR3 is made up of 13 amino acids. Trimming stripped 8 bases from V and 2 bases from J, with 12 bases between. CDR3 in amino acids: CASGGPVNYGYTF. CDR3 nucleotides: TGTGCCAGCGGAGGCCCGGTAAACTATGGCTACACCTTC.

The rearrangement links TRBV5-1 to TRBJ1-1; tentative D call: TRBD1 (6 bases). CDR1 is SGHRS, CDR2 YFSETQ, per germline. The V and J ends lost 0 bases and 4 bases respectively, with 10 bases between them. The length of the CDR3 is 14 residues. CDR3 sequence: CASSLAGGPTEAFF. For the CDR3, the DNA is TGCGCCAGCAGCTTGGCCGGGGGCCCCACTGAAGCTTTCTTT.

This clone came up once. This chain links TRBV7-9 with TRBJ2-7; 7 bases are shared with TRBD2. The junction had 6 bases not matched to a gene; V was cut back by 5 bases and J by 2 bases. The CDR3 is made up of 14 amino acids. From germline, CDR1 is SEHNR and CDR2 FQNEAQ (reference sequence). The CDR3 region is CASSQSGRAYEQYF. For the CDR3, the DNA is TGTGCCAGCAGCCAGAGTGGGAGGGCCTACGAGCAGTACTTC.

The chain links TRBV7-3 to TRBJ2-1; D possibly uses TRBD1 or TRBD2 (5 bases each). This CDR3 is built from 15 residues. Between the trimmed V and J ends, which lost 6 bases and 8 bases, there was a span of 20 bases. Germline lookup yields CDR1 SGHTA and CDR2 FQGTGA. CDR3 DNA sequence: TGTGCCAGCAGTCCTCGGGACGGAGGAGTCTATGAGCAGTTCTTC. Translation gives CASSPRDGGVYEQFF.

A few counts support this clone. CDR3 loop: CASRVHPTNEKLFF. For the CDR3, the DNA is TGCGCCAGCAGGGTACATCCAACTAATGAAAAACTGTTTTTT. The gene calls are TRBV4-1 and TRBJ1-4, with D unclear. From germline, CDR1 is MGHRA and CDR2 YSYEKL. The CDR3 length is 14 residues. Trimming shortened V by 6 bases and J by 0 bases, and 8 bases separated the two germline ends.

J is TRBJ2-7 and V is TRBV13, with 12 bases identical to TRBD1. Germline CDR1 and CDR2: PRHDT and FYEKMQ (reference sequence). This CDR3 region has 15 residues. V was clipped by 5 bases and J by 7 bases; unmatched bases: 9. CDR3 region: CASSLEGQGAWEQYF. Written as DNA, the CDR3 is TGTGCCAGCAGCCTAGAGGGACAGGGGGCTTGGGAGCAGTACTTC. The entire variable domain, with the rest obtained from reference TRBV13 and TRBJ2-7, is as follows: AAGVIQSPRHLIKEKRETATLKCYPIPRHDTVYWYQQGPGQDPQFLISFYEKMQSDKGSIPDRFSAQQFSDYHSELNMSSLELGDSALYFCASSLEGQGAWEQYFGPGTRLTVT.

The rearrangement links TRBV19 to TRBJ1-1; D ambiguous. The length of the CDR3 is 13 residues. Germline CDR1 and CDR2: LNHDA and SQIVND (reference sequence). Trimming removed 6 bases at V and 1 base at J, with 9 bases between. The CDR3 protein is CASRGYQNTEAFF. The CDR3 coding sequence is TGTGCCAGTAGGGGGTATCAGAACACTGAAGCTTTCTTT.

The chain uses TRBV4-1 and TRBJ2-3; a weak D match, TRBD2 (6 bases). In germline, CDR1 is MGHRA, CDR2 YSYEKL. There are 15 residues in the CDR3. V lost 3 bases, J lost 3 bases, and 13 bases lay in between. The CDR3 loop is CASSQDPRGTDTQYF. The CDR3 region has the DNA TGCGCCAGCAGCCAGGACCCCCGGGGGACAGATACGCAGTATTTT.

The chain carries TRBV27 and TRBJ1-2, with D uncertain. The CDR3 is 13 residues long. Per the germline V gene, CDR1 is MNHEY and CDR2 is SMNVEV (reference sequence). V was cut by 2 bases and J by 7 bases, with 11 bases left in between. The CDR3 DNA reads as TGTGCCAGCAGTTTAGCAGGTAGTGGTGGCTACACCTTC. Protein: CASSLAGSGGYTF.

The chain is built from TRBV7-9 and TRBJ2-7; D might be TRBD1 (5 bases). Trimming took off 6 bases at V and 2 bases at J, with 11 bases between the two ends. The CDR3 runs to 13 residues. Germline-derived CDR1 and CDR2 are SEHNR and FQNEAQ (reference sequence). In nucleotides, the CDR3 is TGTGCCAGCAGACCCGGACAAACCTACGAGCAGTACTTC. This gives the protein CASRPGQTYEQYF. The complete variable domain, with remaining parts taken from reference TRBV7-9 and TRBJ2-7, reads DTGVSQNPRHKITKRGQNVTFRCDPISEHNRLYWYRQTLGQGPEFLTYFQNEAQLEKSRLLSDRFSAERPKGSFSTLEIQRTEQGDSAMYLCASRPGQTYEQYFGPGTRLTVT.

V and J are TRBV7-9 and TRBJ2-1; D is uncertain. Germline V gives CDR1 SEHNR, CDR2 FQNEAQ (reference sequence). The CDR3 totals 13 residues. With 3 bases removed from V and 6 bases from J, the gap between germline ends came to 9 bases. The CDR3 nucleotides read TGTGCCAGCAGCTTCGCCCGCGGCAATGAGCAGTTCTTC. Residues: CASSFARGNEQFF.